Detailed here is one TCR beta chain. Its target is unknown. Clones were sequenced by immunoSEQ multiplex PCR, and TCRdb holds only the in-frame ones, with some missing. Of over 1.5 million clones listed, approximately 98% are singletons. This record comes from a study of shared clonotypes between healthy human individuals. Study-wide background: For every donor, three CD4 naive, three CD4 memory, two CD8 naive and one CD8 memory plates were used.

Broader study findings: Naive CD4 clonotype sharing across a handful of donors was around 5.5%.

The CDR3 is made up of 16 amino acids. The germline CDR1 and CDR2 sequences are MNHEY and SVGAGI. V trimming: 0 bases; J trimming: 1 base; junction bases outside the gene matches: 2. The sequencing input was naive CD4+ T cells sorted from blood. This sample's subset: CD45RA+ positively selected. V usage is TRBV6-5 and J usage is TRBJ1-2; 10 bases agree with TRBD1. This receptor was identified in a young man in good health. The CDR3 sequence is CASSYSWTGGNYGYTF. CDR3 DNA sequence: TGTGCCAGCAGTTACTCCTGGACAGGGGGTAACTATGGCTACACCTTC.